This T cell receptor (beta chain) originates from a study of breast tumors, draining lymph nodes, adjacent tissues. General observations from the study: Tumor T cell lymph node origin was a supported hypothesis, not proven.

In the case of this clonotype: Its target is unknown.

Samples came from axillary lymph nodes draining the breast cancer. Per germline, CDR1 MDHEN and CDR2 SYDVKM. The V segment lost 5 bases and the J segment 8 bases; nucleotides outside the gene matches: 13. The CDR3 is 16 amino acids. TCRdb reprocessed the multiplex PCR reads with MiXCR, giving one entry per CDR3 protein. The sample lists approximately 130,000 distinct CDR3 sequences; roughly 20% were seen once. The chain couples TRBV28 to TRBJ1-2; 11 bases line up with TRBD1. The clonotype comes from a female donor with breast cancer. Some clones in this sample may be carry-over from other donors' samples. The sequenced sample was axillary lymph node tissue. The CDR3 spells CASSTPGTGGGGGYTF. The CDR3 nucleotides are TGTGCCAGCAGTACCCCCGGGACAGGGGGGGGGGGCGGCTACACCTTC.